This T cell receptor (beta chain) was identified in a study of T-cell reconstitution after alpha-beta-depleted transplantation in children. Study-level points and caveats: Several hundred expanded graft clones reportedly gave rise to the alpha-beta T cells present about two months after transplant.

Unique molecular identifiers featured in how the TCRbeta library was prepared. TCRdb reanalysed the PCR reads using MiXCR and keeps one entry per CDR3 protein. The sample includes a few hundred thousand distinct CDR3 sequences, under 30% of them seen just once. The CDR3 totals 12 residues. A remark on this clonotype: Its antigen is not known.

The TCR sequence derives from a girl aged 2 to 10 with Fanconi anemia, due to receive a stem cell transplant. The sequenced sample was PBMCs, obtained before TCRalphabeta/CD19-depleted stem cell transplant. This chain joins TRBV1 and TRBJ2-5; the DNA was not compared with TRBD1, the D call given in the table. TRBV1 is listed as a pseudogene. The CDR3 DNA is TGCAGCGGGGAGACAGGGGTGGAGACCCAGTACTTC. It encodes CSGETGVETQYF.